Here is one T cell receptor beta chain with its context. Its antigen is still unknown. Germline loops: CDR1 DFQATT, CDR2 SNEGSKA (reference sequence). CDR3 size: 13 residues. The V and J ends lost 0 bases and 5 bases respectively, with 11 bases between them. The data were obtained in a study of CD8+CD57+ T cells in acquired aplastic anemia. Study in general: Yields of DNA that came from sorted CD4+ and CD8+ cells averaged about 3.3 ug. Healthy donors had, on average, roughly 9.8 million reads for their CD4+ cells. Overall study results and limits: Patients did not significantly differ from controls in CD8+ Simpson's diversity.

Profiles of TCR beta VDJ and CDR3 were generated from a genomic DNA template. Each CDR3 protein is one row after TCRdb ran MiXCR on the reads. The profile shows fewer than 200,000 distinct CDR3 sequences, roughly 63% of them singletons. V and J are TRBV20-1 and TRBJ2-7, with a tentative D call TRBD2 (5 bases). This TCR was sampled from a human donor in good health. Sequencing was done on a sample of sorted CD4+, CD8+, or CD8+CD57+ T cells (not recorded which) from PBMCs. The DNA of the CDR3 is TGCAGTGCTAGAGATTCTGTGGAGGACGAGCAGTACTTC. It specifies CSARDSVEDEQYF.